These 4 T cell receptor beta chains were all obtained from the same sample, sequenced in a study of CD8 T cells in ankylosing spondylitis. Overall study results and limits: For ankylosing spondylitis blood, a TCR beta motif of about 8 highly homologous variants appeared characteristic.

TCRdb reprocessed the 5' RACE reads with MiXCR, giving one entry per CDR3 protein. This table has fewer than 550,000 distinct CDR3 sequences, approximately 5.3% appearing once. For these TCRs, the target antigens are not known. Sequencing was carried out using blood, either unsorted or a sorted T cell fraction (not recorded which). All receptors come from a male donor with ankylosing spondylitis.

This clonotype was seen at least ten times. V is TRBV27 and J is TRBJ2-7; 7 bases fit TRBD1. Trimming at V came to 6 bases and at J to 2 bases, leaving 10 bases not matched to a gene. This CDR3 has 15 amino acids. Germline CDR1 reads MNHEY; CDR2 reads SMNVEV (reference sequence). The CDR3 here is CASRTWDRSPYEQYF. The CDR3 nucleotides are TGTGCCAGCAGAACATGGGACAGATCTCCCTACGAGCAGTACTTC.

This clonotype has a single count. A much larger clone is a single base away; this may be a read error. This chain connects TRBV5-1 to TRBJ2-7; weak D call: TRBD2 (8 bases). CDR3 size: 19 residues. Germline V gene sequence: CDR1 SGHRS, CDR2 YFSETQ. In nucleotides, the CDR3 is TGCGTCAGCAGCGGGAACAGGGGTGAGGGCGGGAGGACCTCCTACGAGCAGTACTTC. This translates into CVSSGNRGEGGRTSYEQYF.

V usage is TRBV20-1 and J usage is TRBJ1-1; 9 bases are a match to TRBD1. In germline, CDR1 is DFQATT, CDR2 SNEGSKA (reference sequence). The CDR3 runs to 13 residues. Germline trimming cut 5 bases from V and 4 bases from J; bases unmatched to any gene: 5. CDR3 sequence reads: CSAPDRGGTEAFF. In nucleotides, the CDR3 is TGCAGTGCTCCCGACAGGGGGGGCACTGAAGCTTTCTTT.

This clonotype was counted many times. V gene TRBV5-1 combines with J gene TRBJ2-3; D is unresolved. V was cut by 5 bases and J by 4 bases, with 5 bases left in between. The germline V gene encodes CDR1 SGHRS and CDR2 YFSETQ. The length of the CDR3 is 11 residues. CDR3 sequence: CASRDADTQYF. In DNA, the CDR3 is TGCGCCAGCAGGGACGCAGATACGCAGTATTTT. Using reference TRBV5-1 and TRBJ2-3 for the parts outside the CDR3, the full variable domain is KAGVTQTPRYLIKTRGQQVTLSCSPISGHRSVSWYQQTPGQGLQFLFEYFSETQRNKGNFPGRFSGRQFSNSRSEMNVSTLELGDSALYLCASRDADTQYFGPGTRLTVL.